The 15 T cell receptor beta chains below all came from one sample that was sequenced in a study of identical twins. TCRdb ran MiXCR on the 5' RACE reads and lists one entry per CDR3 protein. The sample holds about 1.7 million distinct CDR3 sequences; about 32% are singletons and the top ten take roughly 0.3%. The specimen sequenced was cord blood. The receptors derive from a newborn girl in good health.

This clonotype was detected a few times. The CDR3 sequence is CASSFGREYSEQYF. CDR3 nucleotide sequence: TGTGCCAGCAGCTTTGGGCGGGAGTACAGCGAGCAGTACTTC. The rearrangement uses TRBV7-2 and TRBJ2-7; 7 bases are a match to TRBD2. CDR1 SGHTA and CDR2 FQGNSA come from the germline V gene. V shed 3 bases, J shed 6 bases, and the junction held 8 bases outside the gene matches. The CDR3 has 14 residues.

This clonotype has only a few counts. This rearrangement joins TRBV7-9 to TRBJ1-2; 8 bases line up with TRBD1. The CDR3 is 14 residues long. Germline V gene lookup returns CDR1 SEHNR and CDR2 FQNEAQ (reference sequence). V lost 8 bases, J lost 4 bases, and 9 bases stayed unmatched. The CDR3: CASGPSGTGYGYTF. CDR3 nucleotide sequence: TGTGCCAGCGGACCCTCCGGGACAGGCTATGGCTACACCTTC.

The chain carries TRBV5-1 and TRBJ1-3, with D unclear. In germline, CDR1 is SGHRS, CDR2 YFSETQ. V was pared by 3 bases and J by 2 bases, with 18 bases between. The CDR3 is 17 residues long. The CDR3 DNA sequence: TGCGCCAGCAGCTCGGCCCCAAGAGGCTCGACTGGAAACACCATATATTTT. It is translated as CASSSAPRGSTGNTIYF.

In DNA form, the CDR3 reads TGTGCCAGCAGTGAATCCAAGGGCAGCATGAACACTGAAGCTTTCTTT. It specifies CASSESKGSMNTEAFF. This chain connects TRBV25-1 to TRBJ1-1; D gene unclear. CDR1 is MGHDK, CDR2 SYGVNS, per germline. This CDR3 comprises 16 residues. V lost 1 base to trimming and J lost 0 bases, with 12 bases between them.

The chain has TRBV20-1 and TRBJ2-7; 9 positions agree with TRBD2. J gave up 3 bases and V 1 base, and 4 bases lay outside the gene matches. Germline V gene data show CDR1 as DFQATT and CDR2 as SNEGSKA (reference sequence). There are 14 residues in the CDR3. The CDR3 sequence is CSARGDSGSYEQYF. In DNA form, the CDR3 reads TGCAGTGCTAGAGGTGATAGCGGGAGCTACGAGCAGTACTTC.

The CDR3 loop is CASSEPQGYNEQYF. The CDR3 nucleotides are TGTGCCAGCAGTGAACCGCAGGGCTACAATGAGCAGTACTTC. The chain couples TRBV25-1 to TRBJ2-7, with D maybe TRBD1 (5 bases). Germline-derived CDR1 and CDR2 are MGHDK and SYGVNS. The V end was cut by 2 bases, the J end by 7 bases, with 15 bases between. The CDR3 has 14 residues.

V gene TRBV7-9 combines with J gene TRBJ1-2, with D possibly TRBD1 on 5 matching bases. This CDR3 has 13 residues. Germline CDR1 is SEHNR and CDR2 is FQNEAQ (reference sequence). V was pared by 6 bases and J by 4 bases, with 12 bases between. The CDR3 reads CASRPGPTYGYTF. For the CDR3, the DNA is TGTGCCAGCAGGCCGGGACCGACCTATGGCTACACCTTC.

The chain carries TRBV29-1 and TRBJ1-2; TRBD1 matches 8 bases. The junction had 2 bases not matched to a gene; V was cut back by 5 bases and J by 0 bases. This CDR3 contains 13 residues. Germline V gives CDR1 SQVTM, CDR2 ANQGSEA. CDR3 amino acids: CSVPDRANYGYTF. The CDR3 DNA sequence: TGCAGCGTTCCGGACAGGGCTAACTATGGCTACACCTTC. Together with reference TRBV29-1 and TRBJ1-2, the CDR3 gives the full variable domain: SAVISQKPSRDICQRGTSLTIQCQVDSQVTMMFWYRQQPGQSLTLIATANQGSEATYESGFVIDKFPISRPNLTFSTLTVSNMSPEDSSIYLCSVPDRANYGYTFGSGTRLTVV.

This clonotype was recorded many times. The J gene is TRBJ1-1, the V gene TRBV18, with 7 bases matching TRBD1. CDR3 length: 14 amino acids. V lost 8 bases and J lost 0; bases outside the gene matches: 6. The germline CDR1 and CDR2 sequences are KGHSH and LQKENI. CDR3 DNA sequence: TGTGCCAGCAGTCCACAGGGGATGAACACTGAAGCTTTCTTT. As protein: CASSPQGMNTEAFF. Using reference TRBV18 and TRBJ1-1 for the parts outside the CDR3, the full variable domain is NAGVMQNPRHLVRRRGQEARLRCSPMKGHSHVYWYRQLPEEGLKFMVYLQKENIIDESGMPKERFSAEFPKEGPSILRIQQVVRGDSAAYFCASSPQGMNTEAFFGQGTRLTVV.

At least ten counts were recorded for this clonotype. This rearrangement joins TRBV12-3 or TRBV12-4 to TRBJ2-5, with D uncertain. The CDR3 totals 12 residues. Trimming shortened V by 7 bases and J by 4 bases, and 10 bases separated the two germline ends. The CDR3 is CASIEPRETQYF. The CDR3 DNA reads TGTGCCAGCATCGAGCCTCGAGAGACCCAGTACTTC.

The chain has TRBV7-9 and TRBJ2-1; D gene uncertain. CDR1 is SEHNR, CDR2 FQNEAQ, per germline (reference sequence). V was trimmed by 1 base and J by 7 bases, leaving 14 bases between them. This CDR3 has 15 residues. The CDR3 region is CASSLGGTYRNEQFF. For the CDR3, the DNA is TGTGCCAGCAGCTTAGGGGGAACCTACCGAAATGAGCAGTTCTTC.

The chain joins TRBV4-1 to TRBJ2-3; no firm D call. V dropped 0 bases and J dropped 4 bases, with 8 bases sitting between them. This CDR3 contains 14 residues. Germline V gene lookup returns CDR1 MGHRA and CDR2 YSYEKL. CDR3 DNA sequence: TGCGCCAGCAGCCAAGAGACGGCAGCAGATACGCAGTATTTT. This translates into CASSQETAADTQYF.

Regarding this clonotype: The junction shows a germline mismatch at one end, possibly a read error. The CDR3 nucleotides read TGTGCCAGCAGCCAAACAACCGGGCTCTATTTACCCCCCCACTTT. Its protein is CASSQTTGLYLPPHF. J is TRBJ1-6 and V is TRBV3-1, with D hard to call. The CDR3 runs 15 residues. CDR1 and CDR2 (germline): LGHDT, YNNKEL (reference sequence).

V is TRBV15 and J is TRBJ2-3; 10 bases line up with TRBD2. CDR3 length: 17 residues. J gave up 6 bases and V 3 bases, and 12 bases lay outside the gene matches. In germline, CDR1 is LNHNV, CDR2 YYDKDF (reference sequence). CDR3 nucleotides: TGTGCCACCAGCAGTGGCCCTCTAGCGGGAGCAGGGGATACGCAGTATTTT. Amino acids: CATSSGPLAGAGDTQYF.

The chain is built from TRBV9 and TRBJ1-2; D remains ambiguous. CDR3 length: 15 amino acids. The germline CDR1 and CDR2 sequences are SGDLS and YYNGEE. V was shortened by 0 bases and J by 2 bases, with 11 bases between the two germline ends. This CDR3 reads CASSVDAPGNYGYTF. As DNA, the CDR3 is TGTGCCAGCAGCGTAGATGCTCCGGGGAACTATGGCTACACCTTC.